Presented here are 18 T cell receptor beta chains from one specimen sequenced in a study of cytomegalovirus exposure and HLA in healthy donors. Primers for the PCR totalled 60 Vbeta and 13 Jbeta. Profiled with immunoSEQ multiplex PCR; TCRdb holds only in-frame clones, not every one. The sample table includes some 83,000 clones. The specimen was PBMCs. The receptors come from a woman in her 30s in good health and CMV-seronegative.

The V gene is TRBV29-1, the J gene TRBJ1-4; 8 bases agree with TRBD1. This CDR3 comprises 12 residues. Germline assignment: CDR1 SQVTM and CDR2 ANQGSEA. V lost 4 bases, J lost 8 bases, and 3 bases stayed unmatched. CDR3 sequence (DNA): TGCAGCGTTGTGGACAGGGCGGAAAAACTGTTTTTT. Translation gives CSVVDRAEKLFF. Full variable domain (missing parts from reference TRBV29-1 and TRBJ1-4): SAVISQKPSRDICQRGTSLTIQCQVDSQVTMMFWYRQQPGQSLTLIATANQGSEATYESGFVIDKFPISRPNLTFSTLTVSNMSPEDSSIYLCSVVDRAEKLFFGSGTQLSVL.

The rearrangement joins TRBV18 to TRBJ1-3, with no clear D. The germline V gene encodes CDR1 KGHSH and CDR2 LQKENI. V lost 4 bases and J 0 bases, leaving 7 bases between the germline ends. The CDR3 is 14 amino acids. The CDR3 DNA reads TGTGCCAGCTCACGAGGGAACTCTGGAAACACCATATATTTT. Translating gives CASSRGNSGNTIYF.

This chain connects TRBV30 to TRBJ1-3; 10 nucleotides match TRBD1. V trimming: 0 bases; J trimming: 2 bases; junction bases outside the gene matches: 4. The germline gives CDR1 GTSNPN, CDR2 SVGIG (reference sequence). The CDR3 totals 16 residues. The CDR3, as DNA: TGTGCCTGGAGTGTACGGACAGGGGGGGCTGGAAACACCATATATTTT. Translating gives CAWSVRTGGAGNTIYF.

The genes are TRBV7-8 and TRBJ2-5; 9 nucleotides match TRBD2. V lost 1 base and J lost 3; bases outside the gene matches: 6. This CDR3 is built from 16 residues. CDR1 SGHVS and CDR2 FQNEAQ come from the germline V gene. The CDR3 region is CASSLDGLAGKETQYF. In nucleotides, the CDR3 is TGTGCCAGCAGCTTAGATGGGCTAGCGGGGAAAGAGACCCAGTACTTC. Using reference TRBV7-8 and TRBJ2-5 for the parts outside the CDR3, the full variable domain is GAGVSQSPRYKVAKRGQDVALRCDPISGHVSLFWYQQALGQGPEFLTYFQNEAQLDKSGLPSDRFFAERPEGSVSTLKIQRTQQEDSAVYLCASSLDGLAGKETQYFGPGTRLLVL.

The rearrangement uses TRBV30 and TRBJ1-2, with TRBD1 identical over 7 bases. CDR1 is GTSNPN and CDR2 is SVGIG in the germline V gene (reference sequence). V lost 7 bases to trimming and J lost 2 bases; unmatched junction nucleotides: 13. CDR3 length: 15 residues. The CDR3, as DNA: TGTGCCTCGGGGGACAGCAGGATAGCAAACTATGGCTACACCTTC. As protein: CASGDSRIANYGYTF.

The genes are TRBV7-6 and TRBJ2-7; tentatively, D is TRBD1 (6 bases). Per germline, CDR1 SGHVS and CDR2 FNYEAQ. The germline V and J ends were trimmed by 5 bases and 2 bases, with 10 bases remaining between them. CDR3 length: 13 amino acids. In DNA, the CDR3 is TGTGCCAGCAGCGGACAGCCGGCCTACGAGCAGTACTTC. Protein: CASSGQPAYEQYF.

The rearrangement links TRBV30 to TRBJ2-1; TRBD1 might be the D (5 bases). V dropped 2 bases and J dropped 8 bases, with 19 bases sitting between them. Looked up from germline, CDR1 is GTSNPN and CDR2 is SVGIG (reference sequence). This CDR3 has 15 residues. CDR3 nucleotides: TGTGCCTGGAGTCACCCCCACATAGTAGGGGATGAGCAGTTCTTC. Translating it yields CAWSHPHIVGDEQFF.

V gene TRBV30 combines with J gene TRBJ2-2; weak D call: TRBD2 (6 bases). CDR1 and CDR2 from the germline V gene are GTSNPN and SVGIG (reference sequence). The CDR3 runs to 15 residues. Trimming shortened V by 0 bases and J by 0 bases, and 8 bases separated the two germline ends. DNA of the CDR3: TGTGCCTGGAGTGTAGGGACTCCGAACACCGGGGAGCTGTTTTTT. This codes for CAWSVGTPNTGELFF.

This rearrangement joins TRBV7-9 to TRBJ2-5, with a possible D match to TRBD1 (6 bases). V shed 5 bases and J shed 4 bases, with 11 bases lying between them. Germline CDR1 and CDR2: SEHNR and FQNEAQ (reference sequence). The CDR3 runs 13 residues. This chain's CDR3 is CASSPRGGETQYF. The CDR3 nucleotides read TGTGCCAGCAGCCCCCGAGGGGGAGAGACCCAGTACTTC.

The CDR3 region is CASSTDRGRETQYF. As DNA, the CDR3 is TGTGCCAGCAGCACTGACAGGGGGAGGGAGACCCAGTACTTC. The J gene is TRBJ2-5, the V gene TRBV5-4; 9 nucleotides agree with TRBD1. This CDR3 is 14 amino acids long. J was trimmed by 5 bases and V by 4 bases; bases with no gene match: 6. Germline V lookup: CDR1 SGHNT, CDR2 YYREEE (reference sequence).

The genes are TRBV11-2 and TRBJ1-1, with TRBD1 as a possible D gene (5 bases). The germline gives CDR1 SGHAT, CDR2 FQNNGV. The CDR3 runs 14 residues. The ends were cut back, 0 bases at V and 6 bases at J, with 11 bases in the middle. The CDR3 DNA follows: TGTGCCAGCAGCTTAGATCACGGGACTGCTGAAGCTTTCTTT. It yields the protein CASSLDHGTAEAFF.

The chain is built from TRBV5-8 and TRBJ1-1; TRBD1 agrees at 9 bases. J was trimmed by 3 bases and V by 4 bases; bases with no gene match: 10. CDR1 is SGHTS, CDR2 YDEGEE, per germline. The CDR3 covers 16 residues. The CDR3 spells CASSPTGGAGDTEAFF. The DNA of the CDR3 is TGTGCCAGCAGCCCAACAGGGGGCGCGGGGGACACTGAAGCTTTCTTT.

The chain is built from TRBV29-1 and TRBJ2-1; a weak D match, TRBD2 (6 bases). This CDR3 contains 13 residues. The germline gives CDR1 SQVTM, CDR2 ANQGSEA. Trimming removed 4 bases at V and 7 bases at J, with 14 bases between. The CDR3 DNA follows: TGCAGCGTTGGGAGGGGAAGGCTTAATGAGCAGTTCTTC. The encoded protein is CSVGRGRLNEQFF.

V is TRBV4-1 and J is TRBJ1-1, with D unresolved. The CDR3 length is 14 residues. Germline CDR1 is MGHRA and CDR2 is YSYEKL. The V end lost 0 bases, the J end lost 4 bases, and 9 bases lay between the germline ends. CDR3 in amino acids: CASSQEVGPTEAFF. The DNA for the CDR3 is TGCGCCAGCAGCCAAGAGGTGGGCCCCACTGAAGCTTTCTTT.

This rearrangement joins TRBV6-1 to TRBJ1-6; D gene uncertain. Germline V gene data show CDR1 as MNHNS and CDR2 as SASEGT. The CDR3 is made up of 16 amino acids. Trimming removed 3 bases at V and 6 bases at J, with 15 bases between. In DNA, the CDR3 is TGTGCCAGCAGTGACCCCTGGGAGGGAGGTAATTCACCCCTCCACTTT. Translated, it gives CASSDPWEGGNSPLHF.

The chain combines TRBV27 with TRBJ1-2; no reliable D call. This CDR3 has 13 residues. With 0 bases removed from V and 6 bases from J, the gap between germline ends came to 8 bases. Germline CDR1 MNHEY, CDR2 SMNVEV (reference sequence). DNA of the CDR3: TGTGCCAGCAGTTTATCGGGCGGGGATGGCTACACCTTC. Protein product: CASSLSGGDGYTF.

The chain couples TRBV29-1 to TRBJ2-7; 13 nucleotides align to TRBD2. CDR1 and CDR2 from the germline V gene are SQVTM and ANQGSEA. The J segment lost 6 bases and the V segment lost 4 bases, leaving 6 bases of the junction unmatched. The CDR3 runs 14 residues. CDR3 residues: CSVALTSGRSEQYF. The CDR3 DNA is TGCAGCGTTGCCCTGACTAGCGGGAGGAGCGAGCAGTACTTC.

This chain uses TRBV4-1 with TRBJ2-7, with 10 positions matching TRBD2. CDR3 size: 15 residues. With 4 bases clipped from V and 0 bases from J, the junction kept 3 bases outside the gene matches. Germline CDR1 MGHRA, CDR2 YSYEKL. CDR3 bases: TGCGCCAGCAGCCGGACTAGCGGTCCCTCCTACGAGCAGTACTTC. As protein: CASSRTSGPSYEQYF.